This T cell receptor (beta chain) was documented in a study of T cells in tuberculosis. Study-level information: In South Africa, adults with active tuberculosis were compared with IGRA-negative and latently infected IGRA-positive adolescents.

On this clone itself: Its target is unknown.

Trimming at V came to 6 bases and at J to 4 bases, leaving 9 bases not matched to a gene. The CDR3 sequence is 15 residues long. Germline values: CDR1 SNHLY, CDR2 FYNNEI. Study observations and caveats: Using the GMM-specific repertoire gave 87% accuracy versus approximately 70% with motifs.

This sample's time point: new active TB diagnosis, blood taken before or within 7 days of starting treatment. TCRdb's copy holds only in-frame clones and misses some; the assay was immunoSEQ multiplex PCR. The table shows over 30,000 clones, with over 85% occurring only once. This clonotype was sampled from an adult with tuberculosis. This specimen was PBMCs, taken at tuberculosis diagnosis. This chain joins TRBV2 and TRBJ1-2; 9 positions match TRBD1. The CDR3 bases are TGTGCCAGCAGAGACGACAGGGGGAGTATCTATGGCTACACCTTC. The encoded protein is CASRDDRGSIYGYTF.